Listed here are 5 T cell receptor beta chains from one sample, sequenced in a study of monozygotic twins with cystic fibrosis. Produced via immunoSEQ multiplex PCR; TCRdb's table is partial and in-frame only. Among some 9,600 clones listed, approximately 90% were seen once. Specimen: blood. The receptors here all came from a boy aged 2 to 9 with cystic fibrosis.

This clone was picked up one time. The chain has TRBV7-9 and TRBJ2-3; D uncertain. V was cut by 2 bases and J by 6 bases, with 6 bases left in between. This CDR3 region has 12 residues. Germline CDR1 SEHNR, CDR2 FQNEAQ (reference sequence). The CDR3, as DNA: TGTGCCAGCAGCTTATTCGGGGATACGCAGTATTTT. Translating gives CASSLFGDTQYF.

The chain links TRBV30 to TRBJ2-3; D is perhaps TRBD1 (5 bases). In germline, CDR1 is GTSNPN, CDR2 SVGIG (reference sequence). Deletions cut 0 bases from V and 4 bases from J, with 5 bases between. The CDR3 runs to 12 residues. As DNA, the CDR3 is TGTGCCTGGAGTGTAGGGGCAGATACGCAGTATTTT. Translating it yields CAWSVGADTQYF.

This chain links TRBV5-6 with TRBJ1-1, with 10 bases fitting TRBD1. The CDR3 is made up of 17 amino acids. Germline values: CDR1 SGHDT, CDR2 YYEEEE. J lost 2 bases, V lost 2 bases, and 9 bases had no gene match. The DNA for the CDR3 is TGTGCCAGCAGCTTAATTATCGGGGACAGGGGCAACACTGAAGCTTTCTTT. Encoded protein: CASSLIIGDRGNTEAFF.

V usage is TRBV10-3 and J usage is TRBJ1-2; 7 nucleotides match TRBD1. Germline V gene lookup returns CDR1 ENHRY and CDR2 SYGVKD. This CDR3 has 14 amino acids. Trimming took 0 bases from V and 2 from J; bases not matched to a gene: 0. The CDR3 loop is CAISESTGNYGYTF. CDR3 bases: TGTGCCATCAGTGAGTCGACAGGGAACTATGGCTACACCTTC.

The genes are TRBV5-4 and TRBJ2-2, with 7 nucleotides matching TRBD1. CDR3 length: 15 amino acids. Per germline, CDR1 SGHNT and CDR2 YYREEE (reference sequence). Trimming took 2 bases from V and 1 from J; bases not matched to a gene: 2. As DNA, the CDR3 is TGTGCCAGCAGCTTAGGGACAGAGAACACCGGGGAGCTGTTTTTT. Its translation is CASSLGTENTGELFF. The complete variable domain, with remaining parts taken from reference TRBV5-4 and TRBJ2-2, reads ETGVTQSPTHLIKTRGQQVTLRCSSQSGHNTVSWYQQALGQGPQFIFQYYREEENGRGNFPPRFSGLQFPNYSSELNVNALELDDSALYLCASSLGTENTGELFFGEGSRLTVL.